This T cell receptor beta chain was retrieved from a study of blood T cell repertoires in COVID-19. Turning to the study itself: Acute-phase and convalescent COVID-19 samples originated in the United States, Italy and Spain. Nucleic acid was either cDNA or gDNA, and it came from T cells, B-cell-depleted T cells, or PBMCs.

Per the original data handling: Scientists estimated how many nucleated cells there were by amplifying reference gene primers. Profiled with immunoSEQ multiplex PCR; TCRdb holds only in-frame clones, not every one. V, J and clone size are taken as reported in that table, and D and trimming were inferred from the DNA itself. Of around 130,000 clones listed, 82% are singletons. The CDR3 is 20 amino acids. Trimming shortened V by 1 base and J by 0 bases, and 21 bases separated the two germline ends. Germline-derived CDR1 and CDR2 are LGHNA and YSLEER. The sequenced sample consisted of peripheral blood. The chain employs TRBV4-3 and TRBJ2-2; D perhaps matches TRBD2 (5 bases). The sequence derives from a human donor in a cohort sampled during active COVID-19. The CDR3 sequence: CASSQVPGVWELSNTGELFF. The CDR3 coding sequence is TGCGCCAGCAGCCAAGTCCCCGGGGTGTGGGAACTATCGAACACCGGGGAGCTGTTTTTT.